The rows below give T cell receptor beta chains drawn from one sample of a study of response to subunit inactivated influenza vaccine. Using its own MiXCR run on the RT-PCR reads, TCRdb lists one record per CDR3 protein. The data contain about 480,000 distinct CDR3 sequences, 25% of them singletons. Sequences were derived from CD4+ T cells sorted from PBMCs, sampled 5 days after vaccination. Receptors were obtained from a man aged 45-60 years who received an inactivated influenza vaccine. Both conserved end residues are part of each CDR3. A D gene is named only where the DNA matches it firmly. The size entry is marked missing in some rows and otherwise reads once, few, many or a size class.

V	D	size	J	DNA	CDR3
TRBV3-1	TRBD2	few	TRBJ2-6	TGTGCCAGCAGCCAAGGTATAGCGGGAGGGAGCTCTGGGGCCAACGTCCTGACTTTC	CASSQGIAGGSSGANVLTF
TRBV20-1	.	few	TRBJ2-6	TGCAGTGCCGGCCCCCCTGGGGCCAACGTCCTGACTTTC	CSAGPPGANVLTF
TRBV18	TRBD2	few	TRBJ2-1	TGTGCCAGCTCACCCCCTCTACGGACTAGCGGGACTGAGCAGTTCTTC	CASSPPLRTSGTEQFF
TRBV7-6	TRBD2	.	TRBJ2-3	TGTGCCAGCAGCTTAGGTAGCGGGAGTCGAGGAGATACGCAGTATTTT	CASSLGSGSRGDTQYF
TRBV5-1	.	.	TRBJ1-1	TGCGCCAGCACTTCCCGTGCAGGGGTTGGTGAAGCTTTCTTT	CASTSRAGVGEAFF
TRBV10-3	TRBD1	.	TRBJ1-1	TGTGCCATCAGTCAGGGACAGGGGGCCCCTGAAGCTTTCTTT	CAISQGQGAPEAFF
TRBV19	.	.	TRBJ1-5	TGTGCCAGTAGCATGGAGTCCGTACAAGGTGGGATTCAGCCCCAGCATTTT	CASSMESVQGGIQPQHF
TRBV6-5	.	.	TRBJ2-3	TGTGCCAGCAGTTCCCAAAGGGTTCCAGATACGCAGTATTTT	CASSSQRVPDTQYF
TRBV6-2/TRBV6-3	.	.	TRBJ1-1	TGTGCCAGCAGCCTCGGCGTATCGGGCACTGAAGCTTTCTTT	CASSLGVSGTEAFF
TRBV3-1	.	few	TRBJ2-7	TGTGCCAGCAGTCTGTACGGTGCCGAGCAGTACTTC	CASSLYGAEQYF
TRBV12-3/TRBV12-4	TRBD2	few	TRBJ2-7	TGTGCCAGCATGATAGCGGGGGGGCATGACGAGCAGTACTTC	CASMIAGGHDEQYF
TRBV5-6	TRBD2	.	TRBJ2-1	TGTGCCAGCAGCCGTAATAGGGGAGGGGTCTCCTACAATGAGCAGTTCTTC	CASSRNRGGVSYNEQFF
TRBV29-1	.	few	TRBJ2-2	TGCAGCGTACGGACGGCGAGGGCGAACACCGGGGAGCTGTTTTTT	CSVRTARANTGELFF
TRBV4-3	.	.	TRBJ2-5	TGCGCCAGCAGCCAAGGTCTAGTGGGACCTCGGTACTTC	CASSQGLVGPRYF
TRBV7-9	.	few	TRBJ2-7	TGTGCCAGCAGCTCTAAGACGGGCTACGAGCAGTACTTC	CASSSKTGYEQYF
TRBV5-6	.	.	TRBJ2-4	TGTGCCAGCAGCCTTGGACTCGTCGGCATTCAGTACTTC	CASSLGLVGIQYF
TRBV20-1	.	.	TRBJ1-2	TGCAGTGCTAACCCTCGGGACACCTCAAACTATGGCTACACCTTC	CSANPRDTSNYGYTF
TRBV10-2	.	.	TRBJ2-3	TGCGCCAGCAGTGAAGGGTGGCAGGGAGATACGCAGTATTTT	CASSEGWQGDTQYF
TRBV7-9	.	.	TRBJ2-1	TGTGCCAGCAGCTTAGCCGTTTCCAGGGTGGCCTACAATGAGCAGTTCTTC	CASSLAVSRVAYNEQFF
TRBV18	TRBD2	once	TRBJ2-7	TGTGCCAGCTCACCAACCGGGACTAGCCCCATGTCGCAGTACTTC	CASSPTGTSPMSQYF
TRBV29-1	.	few	TRBJ2-3	TGCAGCGTTCCCCCTCTCTCAGGCACAGATACGCAGTATTTT	CSVPPLSGTDTQYF
TRBV5-1	.	many	TRBJ2-1	TGCGCCAGCAGGTATTTTAATGAGCAGTTCTTC	CASRYFNEQFF
TRBV7-2	TRBD1	.	TRBJ1-5	TGTGCCAGCAGCAGGACAGGGGGGGGGAGCAATCAGCCCCAGCATTTT	CASSRTGGGSNQPQHF
TRBV5-1	TRBD2	once	TRBJ2-2	TGCGCCAGCAGCAGGCTAGCGGGGGGCAACACCGGGGAGCTGTTTTTT	CASSRLAGGNTGELFF
TRBV15	.	.	TRBJ2-5	TGTGCCACCAGCAGAGATCTAGTGGCGGTAGTGGGGGCGACCGACTGGCACTTC	CATSRDLVAVVGATDWHF
TRBV18	.	.	TRBJ2-7	TGTGCCAGCTCACCACATACAGGAAGCTTGGTCGACGAGCAGTACTTC	CASSPHTGSLVDEQYF
TRBV6-5	.	.	TRBJ2-7	TGTGCCAGCGCACCGGACCCCTACGAGCAGTACTTC	CASAPDPYEQYF
TRBV12-3/TRBV12-4	.	many	TRBJ2-5	TGTGCCAGCTCATTGAGCGGTGGACAAGAGACCCAGTACTTC	CASSLSGGQETQYF
TRBV6-2/TRBV6-3	TRBD2	few	TRBJ2-5	TGTGCCAGCAGTTACGGGTTCGAGACTAGCGGTACGGAGACCCAGTACTTC	CASSYGFETSGTETQYF
TRBV7-8	TRBD1	few	TRBJ2-7	TGTGCCAGCAGCGAACAGGGGGGCGCAGCTTACGAGCAGTACTTC	CASSEQGGAAYEQYF
TRBV11-2	.	few	TRBJ2-1	TGTGCCAGCAGCTTTTGGGCGCGGGGAAATGAGCAGTTCTTC	CASSFWARGNEQFF
TRBV5-6	.	few	TRBJ1-1	TGTGCCAGCAGCTTCCCTCAGGGGACTGGGACGAACACTGAAGCTTTCTTT	CASSFPQGTGTNTEAFF
TRBV28	.	.	TRBJ2-5	TGTGCCAGCAGTTTAAGGTCAGGGTGGGAGACCCAGTACTTC	CASSLRSGWETQYF
TRBV6-5	TRBD1	.	TRBJ2-7	TGTGCCAGCAGTTACGGGACAGGGTACGGCTACGAGCAGTACTTC	CASSYGTGYGYEQYF
TRBV20-1	TRBD2	.	TRBJ2-3	TGCAGTACCCGGGCGGGAGCCCACACAGATACGCAGTATTTT	CSTRAGAHTDTQYF
TRBV3-1	TRBD2	.	TRBJ2-1	TGTGCCAGCAGCCCCACTAGCGTAGTTATTAATGAGCAGTTCTTC	CASSPTSVVINEQFF
TRBV20-1	.	.	TRBJ2-1	TGCAGTGCCACCGCTCGAGGGAACGGAGAGCAGTTCTTC	CSATARGNGEQFF
TRBV5-1	.	few	TRBJ2-1	TGCGCCAGCAGCTCTCCGGGACTGGGGTACAATGAGCAGTTCTTC	CASSSPGLGYNEQFF
TRBV5-8	.	.	TRBJ1-1	TGTGCCAGCAGCATCGTCGTCGGTACGGCTTTCTTT	CASSIVVGTAFF
TRBV11-2	TRBD2	few	TRBJ2-7	TGTGCCAGCAGGTCCCGGACTAGCGGGAGTGCGTGGGAGTCCTACGAGCAGTACTTC	CASRSRTSGSAWESYEQYF
TRBV6-1	.	.	TRBJ2-7	TGTGCCAGCGCAGTTTTCAGGGGACCCTACGAGCAGTACTTC	CASAVFRGPYEQYF
TRBV20-1	TRBD2	many	TRBJ2-3	TGCAGTGCTATTCTAGCGGGACCTAGCACAGATACGCAGTATTTT	CSAILAGPSTDTQYF
TRBV11-2	.	few	TRBJ2-3	TGTGCCAGCAGCCCCTTGCGGGATGTCGATACGCAGTATTTT	CASSPLRDVDTQYF
TRBV15	.	.	TRBJ2-1	TGTGCCACCAGCAGAGAAGGCGGACAGAACAATGAGCAGTTCTTC	CATSREGGQNNEQFF
TRBV7-6	TRBD1	.	TRBJ2-1	TGTGCCAGCAGCACGGACAGGGGCGCTGAGCAGTTCTTC	CASSTDRGAEQFF
TRBV12-3/TRBV12-4	.	.	TRBJ2-2	TGTGCCAGCAGGGGGGTCGGGTTCACCGGGGAGCTGTTTTTT	CASRGVGFTGELFF
TRBV6-5	.	few	TRBJ1-4	TGTGCCAGCAGGGGGGGCCGGGAAAAACTGTTTTTT	CASRGGREKLFF
TRBV15	.	.	TRBJ2-2	TGTGCCACCAGCAGAGATCGGTCCGGGGAGCTGTTTTTT	CATSRDRSGELFF
TRBV5-1	TRBD1	.	TRBJ2-7	TGCGCCAGCAGCTTGACAGGGGGCTCCTCCTACGAGCAGTACTTC	CASSLTGGSSYEQYF
TRBV20-1	.	.	TRBJ2-1	TGCAGTGCTAGAGAGTCCTACAATGAGCAGTTCTTC	CSARESYNEQFF
TRBV2	.	few	TRBJ2-1	TGTGCCAGCAGTGAGGTAGCGGTATCCTACAATGAGCAGTTCTTC	CASSEVAVSYNEQFF
TRBV7-3	TRBD2	few	TRBJ2-2	TGTGCCAGCAGTCAAGGGGGACTAGCGGGAGGGCCTGCGAACACCGGGGAGCTGTTTTTT	CASSQGGLAGGPANTGELFF
TRBV10-3	.	.	TRBJ2-2	TGTGCCATCAAAAACTCGATCCCGAACACCGGGGAGCTGTTTTTT	CAIKNSIPNTGELFF